This T cell receptor (beta chain) originates from a study of regulatory T cells in long-lasting Graves disease. Study-level findings and limits: New patients shared 1,000 or so public clonotypes, and persistent patients shared more, with a few thousand. It was possible that the small sample size reduced accuracy.

With iRepertoire HTBI primers and Arm-PCR of CDR3 regions, TCR beta libraries were built. The authors' processing: From all samples, identification returned approximately 14 TRBJ and approximately 61 TRBV segments. One entry per CDR3 protein, called by TCRdb with MiXCR from the multiplex PCR reads. None of the V and J calls come from the authors' own analysis; TCRdb made them. In the table there are approximately 400,000 distinct CDR3 sequences, less than 25% of which are singletons. Note on this clonotype: Its antigen is currently unknown.

Indicated time point: persistent/refractory GD, antithyroid drugs over 5 years with positive TRAb. PBMCs provided the RNA from which the TCR library was made. The specimen was peripheral blood mononuclear cells (PBMCs), collected when the disease was refractory, from a patient treated with antithyroid drugs. The clonotype originates from a female donor with Graves disease.

This CDR3 is CSAREVGRTSVYNEQFF. The CDR3 nucleotides read TGCAGTGCTAGAGAAGTAGGGAGGACTAGCGTTTACAATGAGCAGTTCTTC. The V and J genes are TRBV20-1 and TRBJ2-1; 9 bases agree with TRBD2. The germline CDR1 and CDR2 sequences are DFQATT and SNEGSKA (reference sequence). This CDR3 contains 17 residues. V lost 0 bases to trimming and J lost 4 bases; unmatched junction nucleotides: 10.